The rows below give T cell receptor beta chains drawn from one sample of a study of T cells in Graves' hyperthyroidism and ophthalmopathy. TCRdb re-called the multiplex PCR reads through MiXCR, storing one row per CDR3 protein. The profile shows roughly 800,000 distinct CDR3 sequences, roughly 37% of them singletons. Sequenced material: blood. All receptors come from a man in his late teens or twenties with Graves' hyperthyroidism. Both conserved end residues are part of each CDR3. The D gene is left open where the match is weak. Size tells how often a clone was seen (once, few, many) or the class of an expanded clone, and some rows leave it out.

>TRBJ2-7|.|TRBV19|once
CASSFTGTNDYEQYF
TGTGCCAGTAGTTTCACCGGGACCAACGACTACGAGCAGTACTTC
>TRBJ1-1|.|TRBV20-1|many
CSARDRQNTEAFF
TGCAGTGCTAGAGATCGGCAGAACACTGAAGCTTTCTTT
>TRBJ1-6|.|TRBV2|many
CASSEHSGSPLHF
TGTGCCAGCAGTGAACATTCGGGATCACCCCTCCACTTT
>TRBJ2-7|TRBD1|TRBV5-1|.
CASSLTGQFYEQYF
TGCGCCAGCAGCCTGACGGGACAGTTCTACGAGCAGTACTTC
>TRBJ1-3|.|TRBV29-1|many
CSVVGRSSGNTIYF
TGCAGCGTAGTGGGACGTAGCTCTGGAAACACCATATATTTT
>TRBJ2-5|TRBD2|TRBV7-8|.
CATDASGGGETQYF
TGTGCCACCGACGCCAGCGGGGGAGGAGAGACCCAGTACTTC
>TRBJ2-5|.|TRBV6-1|.
CASSPSGPGRGETQYF
TGTGCCAGCAGTCCCAGCGGACCCGGCCGGGGCGAGACCCAGTACTTC
>TRBJ2-7|.|TRBV7-8|many
CASSLARPYEQYF
TGTGCCAGCAGCTTAGCTCGCCCTTACGAGCAGTACTTC
>TRBJ2-7|.|TRBV25-1|many
CASSAGGVKEQYF
TGTGCCAGCAGTGCTGGGGGAGTGAAGGAGCAGTACTTC
>TRBJ1-3|.|TRBV7-2|many
CASSLIGANTIYF
TGTGCCAGCAGCTTAATAGGGGCGAACACCATATATTTT
>TRBJ1-2|.|TRBV7-2|.
CASSYRLSYTF
TGTGCCAGCAGTTACCGCCTGAGCTACACCTTC
>TRBJ2-5|.|TRBV15|.
CATSRELTYETQYF
TGTGCCACCAGCAGAGAACTTACCTACGAGACCCAGTACTTC
>TRBJ2-7|TRBD2|TRBV25-1|.
CASSPLATSGHEQYF
TGTGCCAGCTCACCCTTGGCGACTAGCGGCCACGAGCAGTACTTC
>TRBJ1-5|.|TRBV6-1|few
CASTLNTGASYQPQHF
TGTGCCAGCACCTTGAATACGGGGGCGTCCTATCAGCCCCAGCATTTT
>TRBJ2-3|TRBD1|TRBV20-1|.
CSAERGQADTQYF
TGCAGTGCGGAAAGGGGGCAAGCAGATACGCAGTATTTT
>TRBJ1-6|.|TRBV5-1|many
CASSNREESPLHF
TGCGCCAGCAGTAACAGGGAGGAATCACCCCTCCACTTT
>TRBJ2-7|TRBD1|TRBV7-9|.
CASSLWTVRDSSSYEQYF
TGTGCCAGCAGCCTTTGGACAGTAAGGGACAGTAGCTCCTACGAGCAGTACTTC
>TRBJ1-1|TRBD1|TRBV19|once
CASSGQGALAF
TGTGCCAGCAGCGGACAGGGGGCACTAGCATTT
>TRBJ2-5|TRBD1|TRBV5-1|.
CASSSGGFEETQYF
TGCGCCAGCAGCTCAGGGGGCTTCGAAGAGACCCAGTACTTC
>TRBJ1-4|.|TRBV20-1|.
CSATGAVEKLFF
TGCAGTGCTACAGGGGCGGTTGAAAAACTGTTTTTT
>TRBJ1-4|.|TRBV6-1|.
CASREWGSNEKLFF
TGTGCCAGCAGGGAATGGGGGTCTAATGAAAAACTGTTTTTT
>TRBJ1-1|TRBD1|TRBV10-3|many
CAISESNRGRGPEAFF
TGTGCCATCAGTGAGTCGAATAGGGGCAGGGGGCCTGAAGCTTTCTTT
>TRBJ2-3|.|TRBV12-3/TRBV12-4|.
CASSSSGLATDTQYF
TGTGCCAGCAGCTCATCGGGGCTAGCGACCGATACGCAGTATTTT
>TRBJ1-1|.|TRBV12-3/TRBV12-4|.
CASSLREATEAFF
TGTGCCAGCAGTTTACGCGAGGCCACTGAAGCTTTCTTT
>TRBJ2-5|.|TRBV7-9|many
CASSPPSGQETQYF
TGTGCCAGCAGCCCCCCTAGTGGCCAAGAGACCCAGTACTTC
>TRBJ1-5|TRBD1|TRBV5-8|.
CASSLAGTANNNQPQHF
TGTGCCAGCAGCTTGGCCGGGACAGCTAATAACAATCAGCCCCAGCATTTT
>TRBJ2-5|.|TRBV10-3|many
CAISESEGPGRQTQYF
TGTGCCATCAGTGAGTCTGAGGGACCCGGGCGACAGACCCAGTACTTC
>TRBJ2-1|TRBD2|TRBV20-1|.
CSPPAGGGYNEQFF
TGCAGCCCCCCTGCGGGAGGAGGGTACAATGAGCAGTTCTTC
>TRBJ1-1|.|TRBV29-1|.
CSVEDSGTNTEAFF
TGCAGCGTTGAAGATTCGGGGACGAACACTGAAGCTTTCTTT
>TRBJ2-7|.|TRBV20-1|.
CSARGGEGANEQYF
TGCAGTGCTAGAGGAGGGGAGGGGGCTAACGAGCAGTACTTC
>TRBJ1-1|.|TRBV7-9|few
CASSPRYGGDTEAFF
TGTGCCAGCAGCCCCCGGTATGGCGGGGACACTGAAGCTTTCTTT
>TRBJ2-5|.|TRBV5-6|few
CASSLYGRLEETQYF
TGTGCCAGCAGCTTGTACGGTAGACTAGAGGAGACCCAGTACTTC
>TRBJ1-5|.|TRBV20-1|.
CSARDLEMGFREGDQPQHF
TGCAGTGCTAGAGATCTGGAGATGGGATTCAGGGAAGGGGATCAGCCCCAGCATTTT
>TRBJ2-2|TRBD1|TRBV20-1|.
CSARRTGGAGGELFF
TGCAGTGCTAGGAGGACAGGGGGCGCGGGCGGGGAGCTGTTTTTT
>TRBJ1-2|.|TRBV29-1|.
CSVEAPPANTF
TGCAGCGTTGAGGCCCCGCCGGCGAACACCTTC
>TRBJ1-1|.|TRBV5-1|.
CASSSFAYAGNTGAFF
TGCGCCAGCAGCTCGTTCGCCTACGCGGGGAACACTGGAGCTTTCTTT
>TRBJ1-6|.|TRBV5-1|few
CASREQSSYSPLHF
TGCGCCAGCAGAGAACAGTCCTCATATTCACCCCTCCACTTT